Presented here are 25 T cell receptor beta chains from one specimen sequenced in a study of blood T cell repertoires in COVID-19. Sequenced by immunoSEQ multiplex PCR; TCRdb stores in-frame clones only, minus some. Found here are over 200,000 clones, about nine tenths of them singletons; the top ten hold approximately 2.3%. Source material: PBMCs or T cells enriched from blood (not recorded which). These receptors all come from a woman in her forties with acute COVID-19.

CDR3 nucleotides: TGTGCCAGCAGCTTCGGACAGGGAGAGGGGTACACCTTC. This translates into CASSFGQGEGYTF. The V call is TRBV5-6, the J call TRBJ1-2; 8 positions match TRBD1. CDR3 size: 13 residues. V lost 2 bases, J lost 11 bases, and 8 bases stayed unmatched. CDR1 and CDR2 (germline): SGHDT, YYEEEE.

The CDR3 region has the DNA TGCGCCAGCAGTCCTTTGGGGGGGACCCTAAATGAAAAACTGTTTTTT. Translation gives CASSPLGGTLNEKLFF. The chain has TRBV5-1 and TRBJ1-4, with D maybe TRBD1 (5 bases). Trimming removed 5 bases from V and 5 bases from J, with 19 bases in between. CDR3 length: 16 residues. Germline V lookup: CDR1 SGHRS, CDR2 YFSETQ.

This chain joins TRBV7-9 and TRBJ1-2; D remains unclear. The CDR3 is 13 amino acids. Per the germline V gene, CDR1 is SEHNR and CDR2 is FQNEAQ (reference sequence). Deletions cut 6 bases from V and 5 bases from J, with 13 bases between. Here the CDR3 reads CASSFAGLYGYTF. The DNA of the CDR3 is TGTGCCAGCAGTTTCGCGGGATTGTATGGCTACACCTTC.

The chain recombines TRBV19 with TRBJ2-3; TRBD2 matches 12 bases. There are 16 residues in the CDR3. With 6 bases clipped from V and 2 bases from J, the junction kept 6 bases outside the gene matches. The germline gives CDR1 LNHDA, CDR2 SQIVND (reference sequence). CDR3 loop: CASSLLAGGLTDTQYF. In nucleotides, the CDR3 is TGTGCCAGTAGCCTACTAGCGGGGGGACTCACAGATACGCAGTATTTT.

V usage is TRBV9 and J usage is TRBJ1-1; D is unclear. The CDR3 loop spans 13 amino acids. Trimming left V 3 bases short and J 6 bases short, with 12 bases between. Per germline, CDR1 SGDLS and CDR2 YYNGEE. This chain's CDR3 is CASSALAGAEAFF. The CDR3 DNA is TGTGCCAGCAGCGCCTTGGCAGGCGCTGAAGCTTTCTTT. Drawing the rest from reference TRBV9 and TRBJ1-1, the complete variable domain is DSGVTQTPKHLITATGQRVTLRCSPRSGDLSVYWYQQSLDQGLQFLIQYYNGEERAKGNILERFSAQQFPDLHSELNLSSLELGDSALYFCASSALAGAEAFFGQGTRLTVV.

This chain uses TRBV5-1 with TRBJ1-2; D possibly corresponds to TRBD1 (5 bases). The V end lost 5 bases, the J end lost 2 bases, and 10 bases lay between the germline ends. Germline V gives CDR1 SGHRS, CDR2 YFSETQ. CDR3 size: 13 residues. The CDR3 sequence is CASSRDFNYGYTF. CDR3 DNA sequence: TGCGCCAGCAGTAGGGACTTCAACTATGGCTACACCTTC.

The chain uses TRBV10-1 and TRBJ1-1, with 7 bases aligning to TRBD1. CDR3 size: 15 residues. The germline gives CDR1 WNHNN, CDR2 SYGVQD (reference sequence). Unmatched junction bases numbered 5, after V lost 3 bases and J lost 1 base. This chain's CDR3 is CASSDRGVENTEAFF. In nucleotides, the CDR3 is TGCGCCAGCAGTGACAGGGGGGTCGAGAACACTGAAGCTTTCTTT.

The gene calls are TRBV6-5 and TRBJ1-2; 8 nucleotides line up with TRBD1. The CDR3 covers 14 residues. With 6 bases clipped from V and 2 bases from J, the junction kept 5 bases outside the gene matches. The V gene's germline CDR1 is MNHEY and CDR2 SVGAGI. This CDR3 is CASRIGQGNYGYTF. DNA for the CDR3: TGTGCCAGCAGAATCGGACAGGGAAACTATGGCTACACCTTC.

J is TRBJ2-3 and V is TRBV7-9, with D hard to call. Trimming stripped 0 bases from V and 5 bases from J, with 12 bases between. The CDR3 totals 15 residues. Germline CDR1 SEHNR, CDR2 FQNEAQ (reference sequence). The CDR3: CASSLASPRRDTQYF. The CDR3 DNA reads TGTGCCAGCAGCTTAGCATCTCCCAGAAGAGATACGCAGTATTTT. The full variable domain, rest sourced from reference TRBV7-9 and TRBJ2-3, is DTGVSQNPRHKITKRGQNVTFRCDPISEHNRLYWYRQTLGQGPEFLTYFQNEAQLEKSRLLSDRFSAERPKGSFSTLEIQRTEQGDSAMYLCASSLASPRRDTQYFGPGTRLTVL.

The chain combines TRBV9 with TRBJ2-5; tentatively, D is TRBD2 (6 bases). V lost 0 bases to trimming and J lost 4 bases, with 10 bases between them. This CDR3 region has 14 residues. Germline lookup yields CDR1 SGDLS and CDR2 YYNGEE. CDR3 protein: CASSVGGARETQYF. DNA for the CDR3: TGTGCCAGCAGCGTAGGCGGGGCCCGAGAGACCCAGTACTTC. The full variable domain, rest sourced from reference TRBV9 and TRBJ2-5, is DSGVTQTPKHLITATGQRVTLRCSPRSGDLSVYWYQQSLDQGLQFLIQYYNGEERAKGNILERFSAQQFPDLHSELNLSSLELGDSALYFCASSVGGARETQYFGPGTRLLVL.

V is TRBV7-8 and J is TRBJ2-1; D may be TRBD2 (5 bases). V lost 2 bases and J 2 bases, leaving 7 bases between the germline ends. Germline V gene sequence: CDR1 SGHVS, CDR2 FQNEAQ. The CDR3 totals 14 residues. CDR3 nucleotide sequence: TGTGCCAGCAGCTTACCCGGGACCTACAATGAGCAGTTCTTC. Protein product: CASSLPGTYNEQFF.

This sequence joins TRBV7-9 and TRBJ1-2; a possible D gene is TRBD1 (5 bases). CDR3 length equals 13 residues. The germline CDR1 and CDR2 sequences are SEHNR and FQNEAQ (reference sequence). The V and J ends lost 3 bases and 6 bases respectively, with 11 bases between them. The CDR3 region is CASSLSGGNGYTF. As DNA, the CDR3 is TGTGCCAGCAGCTTGTCCGGGGGAAATGGCTACACCTTC.

The chain links TRBV5-1 to TRBJ1-6, with D possibly being TRBD1 (6 bases). This CDR3 is 17 amino acids long. Germline CDR1 and CDR2: SGHRS and YFSETQ. The V and J ends lost 6 bases and 4 bases respectively, with 20 bases between them. CDR3 DNA: TGCGCCAGCATTTGCGTCGAGGGGGAGAGATATAATTCACCCCTCCACTTT. Its protein product is CASICVEGERYNSPLHF.

The chain couples TRBV2 to TRBJ1-2, with TRBD1 as a possible D gene (6 bases). The CDR3 has 15 amino acids. Germline CDR1 SNHLY, CDR2 FYNNEI. Trimming cost V 3 bases and J 2 bases, with 13 bases left between them. CDR3 protein: CASSDGGGHNYGYTF. CDR3 in DNA: TGTGCCAGCAGTGACGGCGGGGGCCACAACTATGGCTACACCTTC.

This clone was counted a few times. V and J are TRBV6-2 or TRBV6-3 and TRBJ2-2; 8 positions agree with TRBD2. Germline values: CDR1 MNHEY, CDR2 SVGEGT. The J segment lost 4 bases and the V segment lost 4 bases, leaving 8 bases of the junction unmatched. CDR3 length equals 16 residues. CDR3 sequence reads: CASSSQLAASTGELFF. The DNA of the CDR3 is TGTGCCAGCAGTTCACAACTAGCGGCCTCCACCGGGGAGCTGTTTTTT.

This clone was picked up a small number of times. The V and J genes are TRBV9 and TRBJ1-1; D unclear. CDR3 length equals 14 residues. Trimming stripped 4 bases from V and 0 bases from J, with 10 bases between. The germline gives CDR1 SGDLS, CDR2 YYNGEE. This CDR3 reads CASSLRHMNTEAFF. CDR3 DNA: TGTGCCAGCAGCCTCCGACATATGAACACTGAAGCTTTCTTT.

The CDR3 nucleotides are TGTGCCAGCGGACAGGAGACAAATCAGCCCCAGCATTTT. The encoded protein is CASGQETNQPQHF. The chain employs TRBV2 and TRBJ1-5, with 7 bases matching TRBD1. The CDR3 sequence is 13 residues long. Germline V gene data show CDR1 as SNHLY and CDR2 as FYNNEI. Unmatched junction bases numbered 5, after V lost 8 bases and J lost 4 bases.

The chain is built from TRBV6-5 and TRBJ1-6, with a tentative D call TRBD1 (5 bases). The germline V gene has CDR1 MNHEY and CDR2 SVGAGI. This CDR3 region has 15 residues. V gave up 6 bases and J gave up 6 bases, with 15 bases separating them. The CDR3 DNA is TGTGCCAGCAGGATGGAAGGGGCTGTTAATTCACCCCTCCACTTT. Protein product: CASRMEGAVNSPLHF.

The V gene is TRBV11-2, the J gene TRBJ2-1; the match to TRBD2 covers 7 bases. The CDR3 runs to 16 residues. Germline values: CDR1 SGHAT, CDR2 FQNNGV. The ends lost 6 bases at V and 6 bases at J; junction bases unmatched: 14. CDR3 coding DNA: TGTGCCAGCAGGGGCCTAGTAGGGAGGGCCGGCAATGAGCAGTTCTTC. Translation gives CASRGLVGRAGNEQFF.

The gene calls are TRBV24-1 and TRBJ2-7; 8 bases line up with TRBD1. The CDR3 loop spans 14 amino acids. V lost 7 bases to trimming and J lost 0 bases; unmatched junction nucleotides: 4. CDR1 is KGHDR, CDR2 SFDVKD, per germline. The CDR3 region is CATRGQADSYEQYF. The DNA of the CDR3 is TGTGCCACCAGGGGACAGGCTGACTCCTACGAGCAGTACTTC.

This clone was detected only a few times. The chain employs TRBV5-4 and TRBJ2-7, with TRBD2 identical over 14 bases. The CDR3 spans 17 residues. Germline-derived CDR1 and CDR2 are SGHNT and YYREEE (reference sequence). Germline trimming cut 0 bases from V and 9 bases from J; bases unmatched to any gene: 11. CDR3 in amino acids: CASSLDSRLAGGERQYF. The CDR3 DNA reads TGTGCCAGCAGCTTGGACTCTCGACTAGCGGGGGGGGAAAGGCAGTACTTC.

The gene calls are TRBV19 and TRBJ1-3; D may be TRBD1 (5 bases). CDR1 and CDR2 (germline): LNHDA, SQIVND (reference sequence). The ends were cut back, 3 bases at V and 0 bases at J, with 9 bases in the middle. CDR3 length equals 15 residues. The CDR3: CASSILGGSGNTIYF. The CDR3 region has the DNA TGTGCCAGTAGTATCCTCGGGGGCTCTGGAAACACCATATATTTT.

V usage is TRBV5-4 and J usage is TRBJ2-1; D might be TRBD1 (6 bases). The CDR3 contains 15 residues. CDR1 is SGHNT and CDR2 is YYREEE in the germline V gene (reference sequence). Trimming removed 0 bases at V and 4 bases at J, with 11 bases between. This chain's CDR3 is CASSLVTGEYNEQFF. Written as DNA, the CDR3 is TGTGCCAGCAGCTTGGTGACAGGAGAATACAATGAGCAGTTCTTC.

The gene calls are TRBV4-2 and TRBJ1-1; unclear D gene. The length of the CDR3 is 14 residues. CDR1 and CDR2 (germline): LGHNA, YNFKEQ. V lost 1 base, J lost 1 base, and 7 bases lay in between. The CDR3 region is CASSQGQENTEAFF. In DNA form, the CDR3 reads TGTGCCAGCAGCCAAGGGCAAGAGAACACTGAAGCTTTCTTT.

This sequence joins TRBV6-5 and TRBJ2-5, with D perhaps TRBD1 (5 bases). The CDR3 extends over 14 amino acids. V lost 10 bases and J 2 bases, leaving 17 bases between the germline ends. Germline CDR1 is MNHEY and CDR2 is SVGAGI. The CDR3 DNA follows: TGTGCCACCGCTTGGGGCAGGTATCAAGAGACCCAGTACTTC. Amino acid sequence: CATAWGRYQETQYF.